This entry lists 13 T cell receptor beta chains sequenced from one sample in a study of immune characteristics of hereditary and idiopathic chronic pancreatitis. Patients having total pancreatectomy with islet autotransplantation provided the chronic pancreatitis pancreas tissue. This table comes from immunoSEQ multiplex PCR, and its TCRdb copy is limited to in-frame clones, with some not included. The data contain about 9,100 clones, roughly 77% of them singletons. The material sequenced was pancreas tissue with idiopathic chronic pancreatitis. The receptors derive from a human donor with chronic pancreatitis.

V is TRBV6-5 and J is TRBJ2-7; 7 bases match TRBD1. Germline trimming cut 5 bases from V and 2 bases from J; bases unmatched to any gene: 9. This CDR3 region has 15 residues. Germline V gives CDR1 MNHEY, CDR2 SVGAGI. The CDR3 spells CASSRTGSIPYEQYV. Written as DNA, the CDR3 is TGTGCCAGCAGTCGGACAGGTTCCATCCCCTACGAGCAGTACGTC.

The chain links TRBV6-4 to TRBJ2-5; D is unclear. Germline V CDR1 and CDR2: MRHNA, SNTAGT. The CDR3 runs 14 residues. Trimming removed 7 bases from V and 1 base from J, with 13 bases in between. CDR3 sequence: CASIPLYSQETQYF. The CDR3 DNA reads TGTGCCAGCATCCCCCTCTACAGCCAAGAGACCCAGTACTTC.

This chain joins TRBV7-9 and TRBJ1-2; 7 bases match TRBD1. CDR3 length: 13 residues. V gave up 0 bases and J gave up 6 bases; unmatched junction bases: 1. The germline gives CDR1 SEHNR, CDR2 FQNEAQ (reference sequence). The CDR3 nucleotides read TGTGCCAGCAGCTTAGCAGGGGGCCATGGCTACACCTTC. It specifies CASSLAGGHGYTF.

The chain is built from TRBV6-5 and TRBJ2-4, with 8 bases identical to TRBD1. The germline V gene has CDR1 MNHEY and CDR2 SVGAGI. After removal of 6 bases from V and 3 bases from J, the junction contained 7 bases not matched to a gene. CDR3 length equals 15 residues. In nucleotides, the CDR3 is TGTGCCAGCAGGACAGGGGACGGAGGCAAAAACATTCAGTACTTC. Amino acid sequence: CASRTGDGGKNIQYF.

This rearrangement joins TRBV5-1 to TRBJ2-4, with a possible D match to TRBD2 (5 bases). V lost 0 bases and J 8 bases, leaving 12 bases between the germline ends. The CDR3 totals 14 residues. Germline V lookup: CDR1 SGHRS, CDR2 YFSETQ. CDR3 DNA: TGCGCCAGCAGCTTGGGTCGGCAGAGGGACATTCAGTACTTC. This gives the protein CASSLGRQRDIQYF.

The chain uses TRBV6-6 and TRBJ1-1; D remains ambiguous. This CDR3 is 15 amino acids long. V was trimmed by 0 bases and J by 0 bases, leaving 8 bases between them. From germline, CDR1 is MNHNY and CDR2 SVGAGI (reference sequence). CDR3 DNA: TGTGCCAGCAGTTACTCGCCAGGCCTGAACACTGAAGCTTTCTTT. Encoded protein: CASSYSPGLNTEAFF.

The chain carries TRBV9 and TRBJ1-3; D is unresolved. Germline V gives CDR1 SGDLS, CDR2 YYNGEE. The CDR3 has 18 amino acids. V gave up 0 bases and J gave up 0 bases, with 16 bases separating them. CDR3 bases: TGTGCCAGCAGCGTAGGTATAGGGTTCTCTCCCTCTGGAAACACCATATATTTT. Protein product: CASSVGIGFSPSGNTIYF.

This clone occurred a few times. This rearrangement joins TRBV7-9 to TRBJ1-4, with D maybe TRBD1 (5 bases). Germline CDR1 is SEHNR and CDR2 is FQNEAQ (reference sequence). V was clipped by 5 bases and J by 2 bases, with 18 bases between them. This CDR3 has 17 amino acids. CDR3 sequence: CASSHRVGGGTNEKLFF. CDR3 nucleotides: TGTGCCAGCAGCCACCGCGTCGGGGGGGGGACTAATGAAAAACTGTTTTTT.

The chain employs TRBV12-3 or TRBV12-4 and TRBJ1-5; D call uncertain. The CDR3 totals 13 residues. Deletions cut 8 bases from V and 3 bases from J, with 11 bases between. The CDR3 coding sequence is TGTGCCAGCTGCCAGGACCTCAATCAGCCCCAGCATTTT. Translating it yields CASCQDLNQPQHF.

The chain carries TRBV7-9 and TRBJ2-1; no clear D. The germline V and J ends were trimmed by 4 bases and 10 bases, with 8 bases remaining between them. Looked up from germline, CDR1 is SEHNR and CDR2 is FQNEAQ (reference sequence). This CDR3 is 11 amino acids long. In DNA, the CDR3 is TGTGCCAGCAGCTATATGGAAGAGCAGTTCTTC. This sequence encodes CASSYMEEQFF.

The genes are TRBV7-9 and TRBJ1-4, with D tentatively TRBD1 (5 bases). The CDR3 consists of 16 residues. Trimming shortened V by 7 bases and J by 4 bases, and 19 bases separated the two germline ends. Germline CDR1 reads SEHNR; CDR2 reads FQNEAQ (reference sequence). The CDR3 loop reads CASTPSGFAGNEKLFF. As DNA, the CDR3 is TGTGCCAGCACCCCCTCAGGGTTCGCGGGTAATGAAAAACTGTTTTTT.

The chain joins TRBV5-6 to TRBJ1-2; D perhaps matches TRBD1 (6 bases). This CDR3 region has 13 residues. V lost 4 bases and J 10 bases, leaving 17 bases between the germline ends. Germline CDR1 and CDR2: SGHDT and YYEEEE. The CDR3 region has the DNA TGTGCCAGCAGCCCACGGACAGTGCGCGACTACACCTTC. It is translated as CASSPRTVRDYTF.

The chain couples TRBV4-1 to TRBJ2-7; D is possibly TRBD1 (6 bases). The V gene's germline CDR1 is MGHRA and CDR2 YSYEKL. Between the trimmed V and J ends, which lost 3 bases and 5 bases, there was a span of 17 bases. This CDR3 has 15 residues. This CDR3 is CASSQTGPSPDEQYV. The CDR3 DNA sequence: TGCGCCAGCAGCCAGACAGGTCCTTCCCCCGACGAGCAGTACGTC.